This entry lists 18 T cell receptor beta chains sequenced from one sample in a study of PD-1 blockade in classical Hodgkin lymphoma. Time point in this sample: cycle 4 day 1 (C4D1), after 6 weeks of nivolumab. After autologous stem cell transplantation all patients relapsed, and prior brentuximab vedotin exposure differed between cohorts. The CD4+ T cells used were purified from thawed PBMCs through magnetic negative selection. Assay: immunoSEQ multiplex PCR; the TCRdb copy retains only in-frame clones and omits some. Among fewer than 35,000 clones listed, approximately 90% were seen once. Material: CD4+ T cells from blood, obtained before the fourth cycle of nivolumab. The receptors were sampled from a human donor with classical Hodgkin lymphoma.

The chain is built from TRBV7-3 and TRBJ2-2; D unclear. The length of the CDR3 is 13 residues. In germline, CDR1 is SGHTA, CDR2 FQGTGA. Trimming pared 3 bases from V and 0 bases from J, leaving 2 bases between. The CDR3 sequence: CASSFTNTGELFF. In DNA, the CDR3 is TGTGCCAGCAGCTTTACGAACACCGGGGAGCTGTTTTTT.

The J gene is TRBJ1-1, the V gene TRBV28; TRBD1 agrees at 10 bases. Germline-derived CDR1 and CDR2 are MDHEN and SYDVKM. Trimming at V came to 5 bases and at J to 3 bases, leaving 3 bases not matched to a gene. This CDR3 is built from 14 residues. DNA for the CDR3: TGTGCCAGCAGTGCGGGACAGGGGTACACTGAAGCTTTCTTT. It yields the protein CASSAGQGYTEAFF. Using reference TRBV28 and TRBJ1-1 for the parts outside the CDR3, the full variable domain is DVKVTQSSRYLVKRTGEKVFLECVQDMDHENMFWYRQDPGLGLRLIYFSYDVKMKEKGDIPEGYSVSREKKERFSLILESASTNQTSMYLCASSAGQGYTEAFFGQGTRLTVV.

This chain uses TRBV10-3 with TRBJ1-1; D ambiguous. The ends were cut back, 2 bases at V and 0 bases at J, with 4 bases in the middle. From germline, CDR1 is ENHRY and CDR2 SYGVKD. The CDR3 contains 13 residues. The CDR3 nucleotides read TGTGCCATCAGTGAGGGGATGAACACTGAAGCTTTCTTT. This encodes CAISEGMNTEAFF.

This clone was observed a single time. CDR3 nucleotides: TGTGCCAGCAGCTGGGCCCAGGGGGGAGCCAGAAACTACGAGCAGTACTTC. Protein: CASSWAQGGARNYEQYF. The V gene is TRBV5-4, the J gene TRBJ2-7; a possible D gene is TRBD1 (7 bases). Trimming shortened V by 3 bases and J by 3 bases, and 22 bases separated the two germline ends. This CDR3 comprises 17 residues. The germline V gene has CDR1 SGHNT and CDR2 YYREEE (reference sequence).

This rearrangement joins TRBV30 to TRBJ1-2; 7 bases map to TRBD1. Germline CDR1 reads GTSNPN; CDR2 reads SVGIG (reference sequence). The CDR3 runs to 17 residues. V shed 1 base and J 4 bases; nucleotides not matched to a gene: 15. CDR3 protein: CAWSGRQWTGRGYGYTF. The DNA for the CDR3 is TGTGCCTGGAGTGGGCGGCAATGGACAGGACGCGGCTATGGCTACACCTTC.

V and J are TRBV9 and TRBJ2-3, with TRBD2 identical over 8 bases. CDR3 length equals 15 residues. The V gene end was trimmed by 0 bases and the J gene end by 7 bases; junction bases not matched to a gene: 7. Germline assignment: CDR1 SGDLS and CDR2 YYNGEE. This CDR3 is CASSVVGAGANTQYF. As DNA, the CDR3 is TGTGCCAGCAGCGTAGTTGGAGCGGGGGCCAATACGCAGTATTTT. Full variable domain (outside the CDR3, taken from reference TRBV9 and TRBJ2-3): DSGVTQTPKHLITATGQRVTLRCSPRSGDLSVYWYQQSLDQGLQFLIQYYNGEERAKGNILERFSAQQFPDLHSELNLSSLELGDSALYFCASSVVGAGANTQYFGPGTRLTVL.

The chain couples TRBV27 to TRBJ2-7, with TRBD2 as a possible D gene (6 bases). The CDR3 loop spans 14 amino acids. The V gene lost 6 bases and the J gene lost 4 bases, with 16 bases spanning the gap. Germline lookup yields CDR1 MNHEY and CDR2 SMNVEV (reference sequence). CDR3 in DNA: TGTGCCAGCAGGCGGAACAGCGGAGGGTACGAGCAGTACTTC. Its translation is CASRRNSGGYEQYF.

The chain couples TRBV25-1 to TRBJ1-6; D unclear. The CDR3 contains 13 residues. Germline V gene sequence: CDR1 MGHDK, CDR2 SYGVNS. Trimming took off 1 base at V and 7 bases at J, with 5 bases between the two ends. The CDR3 protein is CASSELVNSPLHF. CDR3 in DNA: TGTGCCAGCAGTGAATTAGTGAATTCACCCCTCCACTTT.

This clone occurred once. The chain joins TRBV10-3 to TRBJ1-5; TRBD1 is a possible D gene (6 bases). CDR1 and CDR2 from the germline V gene are ENHRY and SYGVKD. Trimming removed 5 bases at V and 2 bases at J, with 7 bases between. CDR3 length: 13 residues. This CDR3 reads CAISSGGNQPQHF. The CDR3 nucleotides read TGTGCCATCAGTTCAGGGGGCAATCAGCCCCAGCATTTT.

This sequence joins TRBV9 and TRBJ1-2; a weak D match, TRBD1 (5 bases). This CDR3 is 14 amino acids long. V lost 0 bases to trimming and J lost 8 bases, with 14 bases between them. The germline CDR1 and CDR2 sequences are SGDLS and YYNGEE. CDR3: CASSVVTGTGGYTF. The CDR3 nucleotides are TGTGCCAGCAGCGTAGTGACGGGGACGGGAGGCTACACCTTC.

The V gene is TRBV6-5, the J gene TRBJ1-4; TRBD1 might be the D (6 bases). The germline gives CDR1 MNHEY, CDR2 SVGAGI. The CDR3 spans 16 residues. Trimming removed 0 bases at V and 8 bases at J, with 16 bases between. CDR3 bases: TGTGCCAGCAGTTACTCAGGTGCACAGGGCGGAGAAAAACTGTTTTTT. Encoded protein: CASSYSGAQGGEKLFF.

This clone was recorded once. The chain links TRBV6-6 to TRBJ1-1; D unresolved. Trimming shortened V by 2 bases and J by 1 base, and 5 bases separated the two germline ends. Germline V gene data show CDR1 as MNHNY and CDR2 as SVGAGI (reference sequence). There are 13 residues in the CDR3. CDR3 sequence reads: CASSYSQNTEAFF. The DNA of the CDR3 is TGTGCCAGCAGTTACAGTCAGAACACTGAAGCTTTCTTT.

This chain links TRBV7-9 with TRBJ1-4; D remains unclear. This CDR3 is built from 13 residues. V shed 1 base and J shed 4 bases, with 4 bases lying between them. Germline CDR1 is SEHNR and CDR2 is FQNEAQ (reference sequence). The CDR3 sequence: CASSLGGNEKLFF. CDR3 in DNA: TGTGCCAGCAGCTTAGGGGGTAATGAAAAACTGTTTTTT.

In its sample, this clone was seen a few times. The rearrangement links TRBV6-6 to TRBJ2-7; 7 bases are shared with TRBD2. J was trimmed by 5 bases and V by 10 bases; bases with no gene match: 8. Germline V gene data show CDR1 as MNHNY and CDR2 as SVGAGI (reference sequence). The CDR3 extends over 12 amino acids. This chain's CDR3 is CATEGRVHEQYF. CDR3 nucleotide sequence: TGTGCCACGGAAGGGAGGGTCCACGAGCAGTACTTC.

This chain links TRBV15 with TRBJ2-5, with D possibly matching TRBD2 (5 bases). Germline V gives CDR1 LNHNV, CDR2 YYDKDF (reference sequence). The CDR3 has 15 residues. Trimming removed 3 bases at V and 2 bases at J, with 13 bases between. The CDR3: CATSSDRTRQETQYF. CDR3 DNA: TGTGCCACCAGCAGCGACCGGACTCGACAAGAGACCCAGTACTTC.

The chain links TRBV11-2 to TRBJ2-5, with 9 bases that match TRBD2. Germline V gives CDR1 SGHAT, CDR2 FQNNGV. This CDR3 region has 17 residues. V trimming: 5 bases; J trimming: 1 base; junction bases outside the gene matches: 11. The CDR3 DNA is TGTGCCAGCAGCCTACAGGTCCTAGCGGGACGCCAAGAGACCCAGTACTTC. Encoded protein: CASSLQVLAGRQETQYF.

The J gene is TRBJ2-7, the V gene TRBV10-3, with D unresolved. Per germline, CDR1 ENHRY and CDR2 SYGVKD. CDR3 length: 11 amino acids. The V end lost 10 bases, the J end lost 3 bases, and 10 bases lay between the germline ends. The DNA for the CDR3 is TGTGCCACCTCCCCGAACTACGAGCAGTACTTC. It specifies CATSPNYEQYF.

The chain is built from TRBV18 and TRBJ1-1, with D perhaps matching TRBD1 (5 bases). V lost 2 bases and J lost 0, with 7 bases in between. CDR3 size: 14 residues. CDR1 is KGHSH, CDR2 LQKENI, per germline. This CDR3 is CASSPRQLNTEAFF. The CDR3 DNA follows: TGTGCCAGCTCACCAAGACAGTTGAACACTGAAGCTTTCTTT. Complete variable domain (other parts from reference TRBV18 and TRBJ1-1): NAGVMQNPRHLVRRRGQEARLRCSPMKGHSHVYWYRQLPEEGLKFMVYLQKENIIDESGMPKERFSAEFPKEGPSILRIQQVVRGDSAAYFCASSPRQLNTEAFFGQGTRLTVV.